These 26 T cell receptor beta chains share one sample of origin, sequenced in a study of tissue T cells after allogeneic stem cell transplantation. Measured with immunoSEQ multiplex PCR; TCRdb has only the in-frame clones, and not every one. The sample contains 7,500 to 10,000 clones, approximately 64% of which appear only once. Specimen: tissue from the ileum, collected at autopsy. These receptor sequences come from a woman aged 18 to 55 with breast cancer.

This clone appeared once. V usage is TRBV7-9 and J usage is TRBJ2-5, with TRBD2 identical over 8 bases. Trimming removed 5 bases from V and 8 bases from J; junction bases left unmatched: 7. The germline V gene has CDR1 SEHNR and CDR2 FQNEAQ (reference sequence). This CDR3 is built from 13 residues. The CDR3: CASSRSGRGTQYF. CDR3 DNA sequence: TGTGCCAGCAGCCGAAGCGGGAGAGGAACCCAGTACTTC. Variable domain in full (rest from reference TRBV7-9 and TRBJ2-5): DTGVSQNPRHKITKRGQNVTFRCDPISEHNRLYWYRQTLGQGPEFLTYFQNEAQLEKSRLLSDRFSAERPKGSFSTLEIQRTEQGDSAMYLCASSRSGRGTQYFGPGTRLLVL.

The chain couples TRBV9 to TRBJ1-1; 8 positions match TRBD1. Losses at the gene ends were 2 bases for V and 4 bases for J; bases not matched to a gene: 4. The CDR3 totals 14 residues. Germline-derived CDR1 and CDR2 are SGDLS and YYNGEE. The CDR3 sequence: CASSVGQGVTEAFF. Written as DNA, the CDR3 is TGTGCCAGCAGCGTTGGACAGGGAGTCACTGAAGCTTTCTTT.

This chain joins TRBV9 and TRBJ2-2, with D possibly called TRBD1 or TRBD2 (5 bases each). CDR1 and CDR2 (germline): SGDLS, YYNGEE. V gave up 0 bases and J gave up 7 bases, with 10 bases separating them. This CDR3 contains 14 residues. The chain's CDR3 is CASSVDLGGGELFF. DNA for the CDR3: TGTGCCAGCAGCGTAGACCTTGGGGGCGGGGAGCTGTTTTTT.

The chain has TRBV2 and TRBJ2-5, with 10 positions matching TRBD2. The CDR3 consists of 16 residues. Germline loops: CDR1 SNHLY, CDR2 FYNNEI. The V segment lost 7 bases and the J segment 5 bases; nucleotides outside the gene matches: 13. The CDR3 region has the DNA TGTGCCAGCAAAAGGGATCTAGCGGGGGCCCCTGAGACCCAGTACTTC. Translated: CASKRDLAGAPETQYF.

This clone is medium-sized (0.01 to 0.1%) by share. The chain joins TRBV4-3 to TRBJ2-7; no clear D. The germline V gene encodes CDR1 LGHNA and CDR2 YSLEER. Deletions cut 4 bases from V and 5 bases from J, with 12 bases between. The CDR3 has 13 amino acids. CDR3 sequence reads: CASSLRTGHEQYF. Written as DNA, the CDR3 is TGCGCCAGCAGCCTAAGAACGGGCCACGAGCAGTACTTC.

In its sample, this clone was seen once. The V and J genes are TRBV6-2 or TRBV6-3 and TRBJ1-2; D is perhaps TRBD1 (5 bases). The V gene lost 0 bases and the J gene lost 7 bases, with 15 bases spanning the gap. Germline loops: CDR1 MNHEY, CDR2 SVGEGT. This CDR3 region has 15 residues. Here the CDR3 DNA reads TGTGCCAGCAGTTACTCGGGACTCCAGCTTGGTGGCTACACCTTC. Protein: CASSYSGLQLGGYTF.

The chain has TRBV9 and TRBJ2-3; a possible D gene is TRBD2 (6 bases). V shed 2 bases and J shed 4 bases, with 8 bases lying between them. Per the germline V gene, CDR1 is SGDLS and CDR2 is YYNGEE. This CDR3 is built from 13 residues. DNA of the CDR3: TGTGCCAGCAGCGTGGGGGGTCCAGATACGCAGTATTTT. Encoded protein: CASSVGGPDTQYF.

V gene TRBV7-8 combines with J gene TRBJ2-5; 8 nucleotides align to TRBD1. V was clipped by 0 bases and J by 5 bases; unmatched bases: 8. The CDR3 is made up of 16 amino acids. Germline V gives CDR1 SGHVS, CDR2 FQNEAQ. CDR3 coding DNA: TGTGCCAGCAGCTTAGCCTCAGGGGGCGGATGGGAGACCCAGTACTTC. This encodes CASSLASGGGWETQYF.

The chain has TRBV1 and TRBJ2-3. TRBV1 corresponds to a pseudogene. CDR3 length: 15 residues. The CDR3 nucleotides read TGCACCAGCAGCCAAGATCTTAAGGTCACAGATACGCAGTATTTT. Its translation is CTSSQDLKVTDTQYF.

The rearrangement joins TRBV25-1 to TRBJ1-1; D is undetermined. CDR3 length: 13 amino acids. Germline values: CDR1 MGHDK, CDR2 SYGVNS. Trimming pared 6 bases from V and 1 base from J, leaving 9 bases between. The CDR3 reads CASSPGKNTEAFF. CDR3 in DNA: TGTGCCAGCAGCCCCGGAAAGAACACTGAAGCTTTCTTT.

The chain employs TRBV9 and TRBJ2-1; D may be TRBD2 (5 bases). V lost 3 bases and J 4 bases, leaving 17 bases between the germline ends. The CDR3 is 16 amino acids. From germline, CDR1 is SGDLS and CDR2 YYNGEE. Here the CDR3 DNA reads TGTGCCAGCAGCGGAGCCCGGGGAACAGATTACAATGAGCAGTTCTTC. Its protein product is CASSGARGTDYNEQFF.

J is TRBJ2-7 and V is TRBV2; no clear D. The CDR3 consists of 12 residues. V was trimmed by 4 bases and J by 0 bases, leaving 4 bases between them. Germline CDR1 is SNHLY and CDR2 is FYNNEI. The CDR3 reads CASSALSYEQYF. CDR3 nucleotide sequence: TGTGCCAGCAGTGCTCTCTCCTACGAGCAGTACTTC.

CDR3 in amino acids: CASSQVPINEKLFF. The CDR3 region has the DNA TGTGCCAGCAGCCAAGTTCCAATTAATGAAAAACTGTTTTTT. This sequence joins TRBV3-1 (or the pseudogene TRBV3-2) and TRBJ1-4, with D uncertain. The V and J ends lost 1 base and 4 bases respectively, with 7 bases between them. Germline CDR1 and CDR2: LGHDT and YNNKEL (reference sequence). This CDR3 is 14 amino acids long.

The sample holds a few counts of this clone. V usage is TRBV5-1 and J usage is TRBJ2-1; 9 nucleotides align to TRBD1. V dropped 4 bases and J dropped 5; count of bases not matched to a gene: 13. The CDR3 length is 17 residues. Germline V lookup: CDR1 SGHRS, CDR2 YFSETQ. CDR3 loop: CASSLNPPGQGHNEQFF. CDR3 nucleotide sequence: TGCGCCAGCAGCCTGAACCCCCCGGGACAGGGCCACAATGAGCAGTTCTTC. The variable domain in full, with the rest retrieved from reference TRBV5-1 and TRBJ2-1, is KAGVTQTPRYLIKTRGQQVTLSCSPISGHRSVSWYQQTPGQGLQFLFEYFSETQRNKGNFPGRFSGRQFSNSRSEMNVSTLELGDSALYLCASSLNPPGQGHNEQFFGPGTRLTVL.

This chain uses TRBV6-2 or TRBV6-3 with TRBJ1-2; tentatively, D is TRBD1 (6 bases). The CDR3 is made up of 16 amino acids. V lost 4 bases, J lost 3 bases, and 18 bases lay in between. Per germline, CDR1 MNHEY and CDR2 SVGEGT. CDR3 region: CASSSSWWDTYYGYTF. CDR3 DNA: TGTGCCAGCAGTTCCAGCTGGTGGGACACGTACTATGGCTACACCTTC.

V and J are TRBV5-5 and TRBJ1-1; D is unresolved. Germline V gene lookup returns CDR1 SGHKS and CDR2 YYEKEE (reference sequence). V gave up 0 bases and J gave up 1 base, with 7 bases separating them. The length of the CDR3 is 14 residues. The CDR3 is CASSLAPQNTEAFF. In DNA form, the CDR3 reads TGTGCCAGCAGCTTGGCCCCGCAGAACACTGAAGCTTTCTTT.

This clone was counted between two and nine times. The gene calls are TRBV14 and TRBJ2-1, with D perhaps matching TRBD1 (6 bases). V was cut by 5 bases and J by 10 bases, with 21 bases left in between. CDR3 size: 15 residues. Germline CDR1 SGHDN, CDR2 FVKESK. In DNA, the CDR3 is TGTGCCAGCAGCAGACGATCTAACAGGGCGGGCGAGCAGTTCTTC. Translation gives CASSRRSNRAGEQFF.

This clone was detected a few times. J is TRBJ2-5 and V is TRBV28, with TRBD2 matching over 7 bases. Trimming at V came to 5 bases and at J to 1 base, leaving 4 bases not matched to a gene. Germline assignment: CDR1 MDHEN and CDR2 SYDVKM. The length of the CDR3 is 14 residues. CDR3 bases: TGTGCCAGCAGTGCTGCGGGAGTCCAAGAGACCCAGTACTTC. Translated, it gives CASSAAGVQETQYF.

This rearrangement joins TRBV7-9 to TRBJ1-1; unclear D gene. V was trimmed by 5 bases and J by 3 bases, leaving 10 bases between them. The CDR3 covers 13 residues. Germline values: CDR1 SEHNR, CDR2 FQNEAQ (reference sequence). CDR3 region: CASSLFPDTEAFF. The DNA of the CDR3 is TGTGCCAGCAGCCTCTTCCCAGACACTGAAGCTTTCTTT.

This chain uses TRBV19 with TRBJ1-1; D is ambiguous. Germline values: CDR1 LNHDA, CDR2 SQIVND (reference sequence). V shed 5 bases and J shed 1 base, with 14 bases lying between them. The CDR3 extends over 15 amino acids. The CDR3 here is CASSGPQYSNTEAFF. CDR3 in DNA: TGTGCCAGTAGTGGGCCGCAATACTCGAACACTGAAGCTTTCTTT. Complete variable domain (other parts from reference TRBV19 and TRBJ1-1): DGGITQSPKYLFRKEGQNVTLSCEQNLNHDAMYWYRQDPGQGLRLIYYSQIVNDFQKGDIAEGYSVSREKKESFPLTVTSAQKNPTAFYLCASSGPQYSNTEAFFGQGTRLTVV.

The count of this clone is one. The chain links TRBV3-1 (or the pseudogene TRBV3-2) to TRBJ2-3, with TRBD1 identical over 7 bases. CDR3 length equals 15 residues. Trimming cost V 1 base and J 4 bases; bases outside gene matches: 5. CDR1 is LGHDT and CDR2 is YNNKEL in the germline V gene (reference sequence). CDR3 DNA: TGTGCCAGCAGCCAAGTAAGGGGGCACGCAGATACGCAGTATTTT. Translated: CASSQVRGHADTQYF.

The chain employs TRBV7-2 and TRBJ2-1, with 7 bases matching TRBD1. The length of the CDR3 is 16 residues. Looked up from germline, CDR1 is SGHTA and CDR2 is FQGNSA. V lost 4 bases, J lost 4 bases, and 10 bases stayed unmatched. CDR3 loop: CASSSSDRVFYNEQFF. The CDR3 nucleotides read TGTGCCAGCAGCTCAAGCGACAGGGTTTTTTACAATGAGCAGTTCTTC.

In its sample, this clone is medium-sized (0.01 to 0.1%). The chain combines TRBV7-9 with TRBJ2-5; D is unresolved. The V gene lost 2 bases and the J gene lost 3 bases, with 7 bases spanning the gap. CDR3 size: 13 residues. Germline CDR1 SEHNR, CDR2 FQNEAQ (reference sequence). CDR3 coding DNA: TGTGCCAGCAGCTTAATGGCGGAAGAGACCCAGTACTTC. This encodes CASSLMAEETQYF.

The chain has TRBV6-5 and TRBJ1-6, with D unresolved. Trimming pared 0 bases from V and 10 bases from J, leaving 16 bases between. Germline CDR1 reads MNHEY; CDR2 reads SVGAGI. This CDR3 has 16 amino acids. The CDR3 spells CASSYSKATRQSPLHF. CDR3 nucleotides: TGTGCCAGCAGTTACTCTAAGGCGACTCGCCAATCACCCCTCCACTTT.

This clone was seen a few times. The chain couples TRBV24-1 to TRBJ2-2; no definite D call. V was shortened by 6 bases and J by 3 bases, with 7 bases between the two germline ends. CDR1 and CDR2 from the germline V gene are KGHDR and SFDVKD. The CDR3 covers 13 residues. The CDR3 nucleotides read TGTGCCACCAGTAGCAGATACACCGGGGAGCTGTTTTTT. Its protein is CATSSRYTGELFF.

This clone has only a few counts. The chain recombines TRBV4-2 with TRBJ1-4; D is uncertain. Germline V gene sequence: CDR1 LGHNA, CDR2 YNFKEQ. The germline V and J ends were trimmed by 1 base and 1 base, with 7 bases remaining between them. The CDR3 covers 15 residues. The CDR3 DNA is TGTGCCAGCAGCCAAGGCGGATTAACTAATGAAAAACTGTTTTTT. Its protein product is CASSQGGLTNEKLFF.